This TCR beta chain comes out of a study of blood T cell repertoires in COVID-19. Some clones are missing from TCRdb's copy, which holds only in-frame ones; the method was immunoSEQ multiplex PCR. The sample consists of about 70,000 clones, 80% of them appearing once. This CDR3 region has 15 residues. Germline assignment: CDR1 SGHTA and CDR2 FQGNSA. V shed 6 bases, J shed 5 bases, and the junction held 8 bases outside the gene matches. Sequencing used peripheral blood. The J gene is TRBJ1-5, the V gene TRBV7-2, with 9 bases lining up with TRBD1. This clonotype originated in a man aged 70-80 years who had recovered from COVID-19. The CDR3 DNA is TGTGCCAGCAGTTCGGACAGGGGCGGTGATCAGCCCCAGCATTTT. It specifies CASSSDRGGDQPQHF.